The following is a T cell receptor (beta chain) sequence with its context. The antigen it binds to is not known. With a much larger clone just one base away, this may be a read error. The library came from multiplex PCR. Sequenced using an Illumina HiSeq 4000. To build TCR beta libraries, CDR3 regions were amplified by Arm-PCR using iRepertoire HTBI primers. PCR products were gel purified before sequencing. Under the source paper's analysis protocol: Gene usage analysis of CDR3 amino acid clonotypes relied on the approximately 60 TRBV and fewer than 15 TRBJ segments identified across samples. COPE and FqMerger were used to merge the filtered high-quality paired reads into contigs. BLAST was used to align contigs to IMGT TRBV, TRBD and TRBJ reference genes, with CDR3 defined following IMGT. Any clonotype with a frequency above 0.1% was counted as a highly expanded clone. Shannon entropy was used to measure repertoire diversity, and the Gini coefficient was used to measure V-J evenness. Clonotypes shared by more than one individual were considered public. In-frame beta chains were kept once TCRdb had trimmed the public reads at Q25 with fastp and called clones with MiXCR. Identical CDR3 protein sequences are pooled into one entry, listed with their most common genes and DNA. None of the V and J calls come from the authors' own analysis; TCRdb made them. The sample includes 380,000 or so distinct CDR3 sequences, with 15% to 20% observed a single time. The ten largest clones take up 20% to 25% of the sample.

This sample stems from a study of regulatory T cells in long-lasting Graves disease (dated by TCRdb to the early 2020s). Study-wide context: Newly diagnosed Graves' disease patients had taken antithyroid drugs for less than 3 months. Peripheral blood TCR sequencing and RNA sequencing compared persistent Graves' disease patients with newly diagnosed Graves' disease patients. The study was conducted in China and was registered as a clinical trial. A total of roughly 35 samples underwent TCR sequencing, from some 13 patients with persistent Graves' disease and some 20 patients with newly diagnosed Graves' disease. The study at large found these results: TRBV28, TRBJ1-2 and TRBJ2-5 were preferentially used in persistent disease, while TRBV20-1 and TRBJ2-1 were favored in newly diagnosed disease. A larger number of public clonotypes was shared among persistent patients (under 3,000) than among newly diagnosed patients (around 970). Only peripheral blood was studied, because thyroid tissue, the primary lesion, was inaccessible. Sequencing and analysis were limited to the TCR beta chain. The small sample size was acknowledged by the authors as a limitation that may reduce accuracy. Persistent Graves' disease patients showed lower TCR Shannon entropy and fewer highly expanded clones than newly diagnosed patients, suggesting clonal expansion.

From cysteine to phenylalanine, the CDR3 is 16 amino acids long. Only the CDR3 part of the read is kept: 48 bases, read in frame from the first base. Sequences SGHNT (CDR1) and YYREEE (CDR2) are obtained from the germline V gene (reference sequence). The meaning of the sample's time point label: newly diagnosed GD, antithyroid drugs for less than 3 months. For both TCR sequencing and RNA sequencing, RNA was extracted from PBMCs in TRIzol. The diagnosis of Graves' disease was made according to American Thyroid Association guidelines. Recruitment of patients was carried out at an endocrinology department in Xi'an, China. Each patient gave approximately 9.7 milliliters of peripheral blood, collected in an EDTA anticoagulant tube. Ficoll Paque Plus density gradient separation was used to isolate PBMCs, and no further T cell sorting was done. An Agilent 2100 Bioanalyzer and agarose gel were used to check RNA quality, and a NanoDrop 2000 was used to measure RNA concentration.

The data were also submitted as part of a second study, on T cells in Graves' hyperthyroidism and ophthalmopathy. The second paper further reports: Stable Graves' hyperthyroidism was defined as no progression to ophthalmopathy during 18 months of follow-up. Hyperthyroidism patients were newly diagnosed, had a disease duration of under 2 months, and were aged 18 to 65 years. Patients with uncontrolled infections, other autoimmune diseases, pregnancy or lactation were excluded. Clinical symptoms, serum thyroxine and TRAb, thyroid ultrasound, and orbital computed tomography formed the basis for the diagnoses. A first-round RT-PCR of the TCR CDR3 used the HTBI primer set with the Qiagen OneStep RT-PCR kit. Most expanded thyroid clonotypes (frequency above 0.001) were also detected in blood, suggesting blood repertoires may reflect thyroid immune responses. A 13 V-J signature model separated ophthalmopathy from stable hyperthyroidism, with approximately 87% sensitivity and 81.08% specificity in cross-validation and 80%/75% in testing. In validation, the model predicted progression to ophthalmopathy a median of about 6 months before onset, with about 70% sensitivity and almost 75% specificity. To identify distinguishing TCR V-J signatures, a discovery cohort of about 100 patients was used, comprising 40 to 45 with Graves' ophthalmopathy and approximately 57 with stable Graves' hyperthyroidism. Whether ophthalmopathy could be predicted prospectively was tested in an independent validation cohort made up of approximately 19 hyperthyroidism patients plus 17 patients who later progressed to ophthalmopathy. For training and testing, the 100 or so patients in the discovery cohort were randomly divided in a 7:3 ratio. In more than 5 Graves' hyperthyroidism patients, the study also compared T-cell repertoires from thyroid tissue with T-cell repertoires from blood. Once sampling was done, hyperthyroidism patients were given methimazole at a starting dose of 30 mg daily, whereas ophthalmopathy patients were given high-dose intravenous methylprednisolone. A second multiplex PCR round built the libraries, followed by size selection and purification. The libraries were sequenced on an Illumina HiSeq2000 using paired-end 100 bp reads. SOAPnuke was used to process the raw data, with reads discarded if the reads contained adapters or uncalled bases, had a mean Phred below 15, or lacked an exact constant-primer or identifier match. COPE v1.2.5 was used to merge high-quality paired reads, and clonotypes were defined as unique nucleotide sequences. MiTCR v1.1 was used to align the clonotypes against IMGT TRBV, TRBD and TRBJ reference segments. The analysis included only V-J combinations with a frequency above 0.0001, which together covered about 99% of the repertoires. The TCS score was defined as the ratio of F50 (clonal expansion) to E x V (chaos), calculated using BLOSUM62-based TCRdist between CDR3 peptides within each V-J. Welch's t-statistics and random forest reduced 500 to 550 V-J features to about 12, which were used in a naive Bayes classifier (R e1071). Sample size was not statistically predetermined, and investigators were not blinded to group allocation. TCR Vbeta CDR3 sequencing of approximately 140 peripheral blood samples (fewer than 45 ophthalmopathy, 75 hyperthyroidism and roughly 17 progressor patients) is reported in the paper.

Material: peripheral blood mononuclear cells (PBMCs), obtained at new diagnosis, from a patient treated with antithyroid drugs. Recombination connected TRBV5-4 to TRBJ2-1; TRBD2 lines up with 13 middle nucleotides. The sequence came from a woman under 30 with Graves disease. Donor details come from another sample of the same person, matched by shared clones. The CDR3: CASSILLAGGCNEQFF. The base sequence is TGCGCCAGCAGCATTCTACTAGCGGGGGGGTGCAATGAGCAGTTCTTC.